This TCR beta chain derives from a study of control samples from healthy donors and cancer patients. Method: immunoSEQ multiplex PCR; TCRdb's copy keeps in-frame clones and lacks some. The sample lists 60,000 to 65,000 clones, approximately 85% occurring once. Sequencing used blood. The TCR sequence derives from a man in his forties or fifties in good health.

The CDR3 coding sequence is TGTGCCAGCAGCTTAGGACTAGCGCAAGAGACCCAGTACTTC. The encoded protein is CASSLGLAQETQYF. The chain is built from TRBV7-9 and TRBJ2-5, with 8 bases lining up with TRBD2. V shed 1 base, J shed 2 bases, and the junction held 0 bases outside the gene matches. This CDR3 is built from 14 residues. Germline V gene lookup returns CDR1 SEHNR and CDR2 FQNEAQ (reference sequence).